This T cell receptor beta chain was captured by sequencing in a study of identical twins (dated by TCRdb to the mid-2010s). At the level of the whole study: TCR alpha and beta repertoires from monozygotic twins, unrelated adults of various ages and cord blood were deep-sequenced to test whether fetal clonotypes persist. To rule out contamination, replicate twin experiments were performed at different times with different library preparation protocols.

The protocol used for the library was 5' RACE. The instrument given in TCRdb is Illumina HiSeq 2000. Template switching introduced a universal primer binding site; the final cDNA contained a unique molecular identifier, enabling accurate counting of TCR cDNA molecules. First-strand cDNA for TCR alpha and beta chains was synthesized from specific primers in the conserved constant-segment region. To control for contamination, every cDNA library was double barcoded, receiving both a SMART-Mk sample barcode and Illumina barcodes. Two successive PCR steps introduced TruSeq adapter sequences along with Illumina sample barcodes. Sequencing of the TCR alpha and beta cDNA libraries was done on the Illumina HiSeq platform using custom primers. The paper's data handling went like this. Raw reads were processed with MiGEC to extract unique molecular identifiers, and MiXCR was used to determine CDR3 positions. Recombination models were inferred per individual with the repgenHMM and IGoR tools using an EM algorithm. The analysis of shared clonotypes was done with the tcR package in R, with sharing normalized by the product of cloneset sizes. Out-of-frame nonproductive sequences were analyzed to study raw recombination free of thymic and clonal selection effects. TCRdb applied fastp at Q25 and MiXCR to the public reads, then kept only in-frame beta chains. Rows matching on CDR3 protein sequence are summarized as one entry with the most common DNA and genes. It is TCRdb's table, rather than the study itself, that gives the V and J calls and clone size. Here the sample has approximately 890,000 distinct CDR3 sequences; roughly an eighth occur a single time. The top ten hold about 1.6% of the sample.

V was cut back by 1 base and J by 3 bases, leaving a gap of 13 bases between them. Its CDR3 holds 16 amino acids, cysteine through phenylalanine. The read is trimmed to its CDR3 DNA, 48 bases read in frame from base 1. As encoded in the germline V gene, CDR1 is SGHVS while CDR2 is FQNEAQ. About this clonotype itself: Its antigen has not been determined. No base quality information exists; no much larger clone differs at one position.

Overall study outcomes, separate from this receptor: Zero-insertion analyses could be partly confounded by invariant T cells such as MAIT and iNKT, though diverse VJ usage argued against such confounding for most clonotypes. Out-of-frame TCR alpha sequences shared between twins showed an excess of low generation-probability sequences compared with coincidental sharing between unrelated individuals. Excess twin sharing in beta out-of-frame sequences was weaker because fewer shared sequences lowered the signal-to-noise ratio. Because the same donors could not be followed over many years, the conclusions depended on cross-sectional statistical analysis. Out-of-frame TCR alpha sharing in monozygotic twins was systematically underestimated by recombination models, whereas sharing between unrelated individuals was in agreement with the recombination models. Abundant cord blood beta clonotypes carried fewer insertions; young adult naive repertoires showed a weaker similar trend, while memory repertoires showed none.

Every donor in the study was a healthy Caucasian. Three pairs of female monozygotic twins, all aged roughly 18 to 30 years, made up the twin cohort. RNA for TCR libraries was isolated from peripheral blood mononuclear cells. The same specimen was also included in a second study, on yellow fever vaccine responses in identical twins. From the second report: According to the authors, the vaccine-induced T cell response in identical twins seemed to be partly convergent and partly specific to each individual. In identical twins, the study followed T cell clones that responded to the vaccine with precision.

The chain is encoded by TRBV7-8 joined to TRBJ2-1; no D gene call is confident. Sequenced material: PBMCs. This clonotype was sampled from a woman aged 18-35 years in good health. The encoded CDR3 is CASSLEGWGSYNEQFF. The sequence in DNA is TGTGCCAGCAGCTTAGAGGGCTGGGGTAGCTACAATGAGCAGTTCTTC.